The T cell receptor (beta chain) under discussion was sequenced for a study of cytomegalovirus exposure and HLA in healthy donors. As concerns this clone: Its antigen remains unidentified.

Study-wide results and limits: Sequencing depth roughly uniform across donors was assumed in presence/absence analyses. Overall, under 200 TCR beta chains were annotated as cytomegalovirus-associated. It emerged from a later analysis that several of the most significant clusters appeared to be linked to common viral pathogens.

This CDR3 contains 12 residues. V trimming: 6 bases; J trimming: 5 bases; junction bases outside the gene matches: 3. Looked up from germline, CDR1 is SQVTM and CDR2 is ANQGSEA. Vbeta (60) and Jbeta (13) primers were used in the PCR. Libraries were prepared by immunoSEQ multiplex PCR; TCRdb keeps only in-frame clonotypes and omits some of them. The table has approximately 180,000 clones, around 75% seen once. The donors gave bone marrow, and they were healthy. Sequencing was performed on PBMCs. This TCR came from a young woman in good health and CMV-seronegative. The chain uses TRBV29-1 and TRBJ2-3, with 9 bases aligning to TRBD2. CDR3 amino acids: CSVELAGDTQYF. The CDR3 nucleotides read TGCAGCGTAGAACTAGCGGGAGATACGCAGTATTTT.